The 21 T cell receptor beta chains reported below all come from one sample, sequenced in a study of blood T cell repertoires in COVID-19. Some clones are missing from TCRdb's copy, which holds only in-frame ones; the method was immunoSEQ multiplex PCR. This sample carries approximately 88,000 clones, 80% to 95% of them seen once, and the ten largest clones take approximately 4.1%. Sequencing used peripheral blood. These receptors were taken from a woman aged 45-65 years in a cohort sampled during active COVID-19.

The CDR3 DNA sequence: TGTGCCAGCAGTGAAGGGCTAGCGGGCATCTACAATGAGCAGTTCTTC. As protein: CASSEGLAGIYNEQFF. The chain is built from TRBV2 and TRBJ2-1; 8 nucleotides line up with TRBD2. V dropped 1 base and J dropped 3; count of bases not matched to a gene: 5. The CDR3 has 16 residues. From germline, CDR1 is SNHLY and CDR2 FYNNEI.

The chain is built from TRBV7-9 and TRBJ2-7; D ambiguous. CDR3 length equals 13 residues. CDR1 and CDR2 from the germline V gene are SEHNR and FQNEAQ (reference sequence). Trimming removed 1 base from V and 6 bases from J, with 10 bases in between. The CDR3 spells CASSLVPSVEQYF. CDR3 nucleotide sequence: TGTGCCAGCAGCTTAGTCCCCTCGGTCGAGCAGTACTTC.

The chain uses TRBV4-1 and TRBJ1-2, with 12 bases fitting TRBD1. CDR1 MGHRA and CDR2 YSYEKL come from the germline V gene. The CDR3 totals 14 residues. J was trimmed by 11 bases and V by 5 bases; bases with no gene match: 9. DNA of the CDR3: TGCGCCAGCAGCTCAGGGACAGGGGGCCTTCGGTACACCTTC. Its protein is CASSSGTGGLRYTF.

This chain uses TRBV6-5 with TRBJ2-5, with 7 positions matching TRBD1. Germline V gives CDR1 MNHEY, CDR2 SVGAGI. The V gene end was trimmed by 4 bases and the J gene end by 3 bases; junction bases not matched to a gene: 11. CDR3 length equals 16 residues. CDR3 loop: CASSSLGTAGEETQYF. For the CDR3, the DNA is TGTGCCAGCAGTTCCCTTGGGACAGCCGGGGAAGAGACCCAGTACTTC.

A single count supports this clone. This sequence joins TRBV20-1 and TRBJ1-4, with D possibly TRBD1 on 6 matching bases. V was trimmed by 2 bases and J by 8 bases, leaving 6 bases between them. Germline V gives CDR1 DFQATT, CDR2 SNEGSKA (reference sequence). This CDR3 has 11 amino acids. In DNA, the CDR3 is TGCAGTGCTAGACAGGGGGAAAAACTGTTTTTT. Encoded protein: CSARQGEKLFF.

This chain uses TRBV4-1 with TRBJ2-5, with TRBD1 identical over 8 bases. V shed 8 bases and J 3 bases; nucleotides not matched to a gene: 5. This CDR3 has 13 residues. The germline V gene has CDR1 MGHRA and CDR2 YSYEKL. The CDR3 region has the DNA TGCGCCAGCTCCAGGGGGCCGAAAGAGACCCAGTACTTC. It is translated as CASSRGPKETQYF.

This chain uses TRBV5-1 with TRBJ2-3, with 12 bases identical to TRBD1. Germline V gene sequence: CDR1 SGHRS, CDR2 YFSETQ. J was trimmed by 6 bases and V by 3 bases; bases with no gene match: 5. This CDR3 comprises 15 residues. Here the CDR3 DNA reads TGCGCCAGCAGCTCGGGACAGGGGGCGATTGATACGCAGTATTTT. Amino acid sequence: CASSSGQGAIDTQYF.

V is TRBV6-1 and J is TRBJ2-7; no reliable D call. Trimming stripped 2 bases from V and 5 bases from J, with 16 bases between. This CDR3 has 15 amino acids. Germline V lookup: CDR1 MNHNS, CDR2 SASEGT. In DNA form, the CDR3 reads TGTGCCAGCAGTGAAACGTCTTTCGCTGAGGACGAGCAGTACTTC. It specifies CASSETSFAEDEQYF.

This clone was seen once. The chain carries TRBV10-2 and TRBJ2-3; 11 positions match TRBD2. V trimming: 4 bases; J trimming: 2 bases; junction bases outside the gene matches: 5. CDR3 length: 16 amino acids. Germline values: CDR1 WSHSY, CDR2 SAAADI. The CDR3: CASSVLAGGLTDTQYF. The DNA of the CDR3 is TGCGCCAGCAGTGTCCTAGCGGGGGGCCTCACAGATACGCAGTATTTT.

This clone appeared once. J is TRBJ2-5 and V is TRBV29-1; 8 bases map to TRBD1. The germline V gene has CDR1 SQVTM and CDR2 ANQGSEA. The length of the CDR3 is 14 residues. The V segment lost 7 bases and the J segment 2 bases; nucleotides outside the gene matches: 9. The CDR3 here is CSAGGQAIQETQYF. Here the CDR3 DNA reads TGCAGCGCCGGGGGACAGGCGATTCAAGAGACCCAGTACTTC.

On this clone itself: The junction does not match germline at one end; this may be a read error. The chain is built from TRBV4-1 and TRBJ2-3; possible D gene TRBD1, 6 bases. This CDR3 is 16 amino acids long. In germline, CDR1 is MGHRA, CDR2 YSYEKL. This CDR3 reads CASNQAQGILADTQYF. Here the CDR3 DNA reads TGCGCCAGCAACCAAGCACAGGGTATTCTGGCGGATACGCAGTATTTT.

The chain joins TRBV19 to TRBJ1-4, with D perhaps TRBD1 (5 bases). This CDR3 spans 12 amino acids. Germline assignment: CDR1 LNHDA and CDR2 SQIVND (reference sequence). The V end lost 8 bases, the J end lost 6 bases, and 10 bases lay between the germline ends. In DNA form, the CDR3 reads TGTGCCAGTGGGTCACAGGATGAAAAACTGTTTTTT. It codes for CASGSQDEKLFF.

This chain links TRBV6-1 with TRBJ2-3; 14 bases map to TRBD2. V was pared by 4 bases and J by 3 bases, with 12 bases of the junction left unmatched. The CDR3 has 19 amino acids. Per the germline V gene, CDR1 is MNHNS and CDR2 is SASEGT. CDR3 DNA sequence: TGTGCCAGCAGTGCCCCGAGACTAGCGGGAGGGCCAGGAACAGATACGCAGTATTTT. This gives the protein CASSAPRLAGGPGTDTQYF.

The gene calls are TRBV19 and TRBJ2-5; TRBD1 matches 8 bases. This CDR3 has 14 residues. The junction had 11 bases not matched to a gene; V was cut back by 10 bases and J by 4 bases. Germline CDR1 and CDR2: LNHDA and SQIVND (reference sequence). The DNA of the CDR3 is TGTGCCACCAGGCAGGGGGCGCGAGGAGAGACCCAGTACTTC. Translating gives CATRQGARGETQYF.

This clone was detected only once. The chain links TRBV27 to TRBJ2-5, with a weak D call TRBD2 (6 bases). The CDR3 spans 16 residues. Trimming shortened V by 5 bases and J by 1 base, and 17 bases separated the two germline ends. Germline CDR1 reads MNHEY; CDR2 reads SMNVEV (reference sequence). This CDR3 reads CASSPGVGGRQETQYF. The CDR3 DNA reads TGTGCCAGCAGTCCCGGAGTGGGGGGTCGCCAAGAGACCCAGTACTTC.

The chain has TRBV5-4 and TRBJ2-7; 7 nucleotides line up with TRBD1. Per the germline V gene, CDR1 is SGHNT and CDR2 is YYREEE (reference sequence). Trimming at V came to 2 bases and at J to 4 bases, leaving 3 bases not matched to a gene. The CDR3 length is 13 residues. CDR3 loop: CASSFKGAYEQYF. CDR3 in DNA: TGTGCCAGCAGCTTTAAGGGGGCGTACGAGCAGTACTTC.

The gene calls are TRBV28 and TRBJ1-2, with 7 bases lining up with TRBD1. V lost 9 bases, J lost 4 bases, and 11 bases stayed unmatched. Germline V CDR1 and CDR2: MDHEN, SYDVKM. This CDR3 contains 14 residues. The CDR3 DNA is TGTGCCAGTGTATCGGGGGACAGAGTCTATGGCTACACCTTC. Its translation is CASVSGDRVYGYTF.

On this clone itself: Mismatch with germline at one junction end may stem from a read error. This chain links TRBV7-7 with TRBJ2-5; D is possibly TRBD1 (6 bases). The CDR3 extends over 15 amino acids. Germline V gene data show CDR1 as SSHAT and CDR2 as FNYEAQ (reference sequence). The CDR3 region has the DNA TGTGCTAGCAGCTTTTCAGAGGACAGCCAAGAGACCCAGTACTTC. Its protein product is CASSFSEDSQETQYF.

V usage is TRBV4-1 and J usage is TRBJ1-3; D is uncertain. CDR3 length equals 20 residues. CDR1 is MGHRA, CDR2 YSYEKL, per germline. The V and J ends lost 3 bases and 0 bases respectively, with 24 bases between them. CDR3 DNA sequence: TGCGCCAGCAGCCAGGGCCCCTTCACGACCAAGGACTTCTCTGGAAACACCATATATTTT. It codes for CASSQGPFTTKDFSGNTIYF.

The chain has TRBV7-9 and TRBJ1-6; weak D call: TRBD1 (6 bases). Germline-derived CDR1 and CDR2 are SEHNR and FQNEAQ (reference sequence). CDR3 length: 16 amino acids. V was pared by 4 bases and J by 0 bases, with 10 bases between. CDR3 in amino acids: CASSSGQSSYNSPLHF. CDR3 nucleotide sequence: TGTGCCAGCAGCTCCGGACAGAGCTCCTATAATTCACCCCTCCACTTT.

V usage is TRBV3-1 (or the pseudogene TRBV3-2) and J usage is TRBJ1-4; D may be TRBD1 (5 bases). V was trimmed by 1 base and J by 4 bases, leaving 10 bases between them. Germline values: CDR1 LGHDT, CDR2 YNNKEL (reference sequence). This CDR3 comprises 15 residues. Here the CDR3 DNA reads TGTGCCAGCAGCCAAGCAAGGGGAGGTAATGAAAAACTGTTTTTT. This codes for CASSQARGGNEKLFF.